Listed here are 24 T cell receptor beta chains from one sample, sequenced in a study of cytomegalovirus exposure and HLA in healthy donors listed by TCRdb under 2017. Library generation was performed with the immunoSEQ multiplex PCR assay. For the multiplex PCR, a mixture combining 60 forward primers for TCR Vbeta segments and 13 reverse primers for TCR Jbeta segments was used. TCRdb re-hosts the immuneACCESS table, in-frame sequences only. Its copies lack some clones; in the studies checked, an unresolved V gene accounts for under half of them, and the cause for the rest is not known. The table for this sample lists 160,000 or so clones; over 70% of them were counted only once. About 0.5% of the sample rests with the top ten. Specimen: PBMCs. These TCRs come from a woman aged 45-65 years in good health and CMV-seronegative.

The V gene is TRBV5-1, the J gene TRBJ2-2; D possibly corresponds to TRBD1 (6 bases). CDR3 length equals 15 residues. CDR1 is SGHRS, CDR2 YFSETQ, per germline. V was cut by 2 bases and J by 3 bases, with 11 bases left in between. The DNA for the CDR3 is TGCGCCAGCAGCTTCAGGGGACCTGACACCGGGGAGCTGTTTTTT. Translation: CASSFRGPDTGELFF.

The CDR3 nucleotides read TGCGCCAGCAGTGAAACAGGGGTGCAGCCCCAGCATTTT. Its protein product is CASSETGVQPQHF. V is TRBV10-2 and J is TRBJ1-5; 7 nucleotides align to TRBD1. V was clipped by 3 bases and J by 7 bases; unmatched bases: 3. Germline V gene data show CDR1 as WSHSY and CDR2 as SAAADI. CDR3 length: 13 residues.

Here the CDR3 reads CASSQDIIAGVYNEQFF. The CDR3, as DNA: TGTGCCAGCAGCCAAGATATTATAGCGGGAGTTTACAATGAGCAGTTCTTC. This rearrangement joins TRBV14 to TRBJ2-1; 9 nucleotides line up with TRBD2. The CDR3 has 17 amino acids. Germline lookup yields CDR1 SGHDN and CDR2 FVKESK. V was clipped by 0 bases and J by 4 bases; unmatched bases: 7.

This clone was detected a few times. The chain combines TRBV4-3 with TRBJ2-3; D not certain. With 1 base removed from V and 0 bases from J, the gap between germline ends came to 8 bases. The CDR3 is 15 amino acids. Germline-derived CDR1 and CDR2 are LGHNA and YSLEER. CDR3 region: CASSQVSGSTDTQYF. CDR3 DNA sequence: TGCGCCAGCAGCCAAGTTTCCGGTAGCACAGATACGCAGTATTTT.

The genes are TRBV6-1 and TRBJ2-7; D uncertain. The CDR3 contains 12 residues. Germline V lookup: CDR1 MNHNS, CDR2 SASEGT. V dropped 6 bases and J dropped 1 base, with 7 bases sitting between them. The CDR3 DNA reads TGTGCCAGCAGAACATATTCCTACGAGCAGTACTTC. This gives the protein CASRTYSYEQYF.

The chain joins TRBV5-1 to TRBJ2-7; 9 bases line up with TRBD2. This CDR3 comprises 15 residues. The germline V gene encodes CDR1 SGHRS and CDR2 YFSETQ. Trimming took 4 bases from V and 0 from J; bases not matched to a gene: 5. The CDR3 spells CASSPRGLASYEQYF. In nucleotides, the CDR3 is TGCGCCAGCAGCCCCAGGGGACTAGCCTCCTACGAGCAGTACTTC.

The V call is TRBV7-9, the J call TRBJ2-7; D perhaps matches TRBD2 (5 bases). The CDR3 runs 14 residues. From germline, CDR1 is SEHNR and CDR2 FQNEAQ (reference sequence). Between the trimmed V and J ends, which lost 5 bases and 0 bases, there was a span of 11 bases. This CDR3 is CASSEGGFSYEQYF. The CDR3 DNA follows: TGTGCCAGCAGCGAGGGTGGGTTCTCCTACGAGCAGTACTTC. The full variable domain, its missing parts supplied by reference TRBV7-9 and TRBJ2-7, is DTGVSQNPRHKITKRGQNVTFRCDPISEHNRLYWYRQTLGQGPEFLTYFQNEAQLEKSRLLSDRFSAERPKGSFSTLEIQRTEQGDSAMYLCASSEGGFSYEQYFGPGTRLTVT.

The rearrangement joins TRBV5-1 to TRBJ2-3, with TRBD2 identical over 8 bases. Germline loops: CDR1 SGHRS, CDR2 YFSETQ. Germline trimming cut 0 bases from V and 4 bases from J; bases unmatched to any gene: 19. The CDR3 runs to 20 residues. The CDR3 spells CASSLDPGIAGTGAADTQYF. The CDR3 nucleotides are TGCGCCAGCAGCTTGGACCCTGGAATAGCGGGAACCGGTGCCGCAGATACGCAGTATTTT.

This clone was counted once. The chain employs TRBV6-1 and TRBJ2-5; 8 bases are a match to TRBD1. The CDR3 contains 15 residues. V was pared by 5 bases and J by 5 bases, with 10 bases of the junction left unmatched. The V gene's germline CDR1 is MNHNS and CDR2 SASEGT. This CDR3 is CASSSRTGLGETQYF. CDR3 bases: TGTGCCAGCAGTTCCAGGACAGGGCTAGGGGAGACCCAGTACTTC.

This clone was found once. The rearrangement joins TRBV5-1 to TRBJ1-5; D unresolved. This CDR3 has 13 amino acids. V gave up 0 bases and J gave up 3 bases, with 4 bases separating them. Germline loops: CDR1 SGHRS, CDR2 YFSETQ. The chain's CDR3 is CASSLDNNQPQHF. CDR3 nucleotide sequence: TGCGCCAGCAGCTTGGACAACAATCAGCCCCAGCATTTT.

The rearrangement links TRBV28 to TRBJ1-2; D may be TRBD1 (5 bases). The CDR3 sequence is 12 residues long. The germline V and J ends were trimmed by 6 bases and 8 bases, with 13 bases remaining between them. Germline CDR1 is MDHEN and CDR2 is SYDVKM. The CDR3: CASRLRGVGYTF. The CDR3 DNA reads TGTGCCAGCAGGTTACGGGGGGTCGGCTACACCTTC.

V gene TRBV9 combines with J gene TRBJ2-1; 7 bases match TRBD2. J lost 1 base, V lost 4 bases, and 8 bases had no gene match. The CDR3 is 16 residues long. Germline loops: CDR1 SGDLS, CDR2 YYNGEE. CDR3 in DNA: TGTGCCAGCAGCCCCCGGCTAGCGGTTTCCTACAATGAGCAGTTCTTC. It encodes CASSPRLAVSYNEQFF.

The rearrangement uses TRBV6-5 and TRBJ2-7; D unclear. Trimming took off 6 bases at V and 0 bases at J, with 12 bases between the two ends. The CDR3 is 14 residues long. The germline V gene has CDR1 MNHEY and CDR2 SVGAGI. CDR3 nucleotide sequence: TGTGCCAGCAGGTCCCCCAGTACCTCCTACGAGCAGTACTTC. Its protein product is CASRSPSTSYEQYF.

This clone has just one count. V is TRBV28 and J is TRBJ2-3; 14 bases fit TRBD2. The CDR3 length is 19 residues. V gave up 6 bases and J gave up 0 bases; unmatched junction bases: 11. Germline CDR1 reads MDHEN; CDR2 reads SYDVKM. The CDR3 here is CASSTPSGTSGGSTDTQYF. CDR3 DNA: TGTGCCAGCAGCACGCCCTCCGGGACTAGCGGGGGCAGCACAGATACGCAGTATTTT.

The rearrangement joins TRBV25-1 to TRBJ2-5; D may be TRBD1 (5 bases). V was clipped by 2 bases and J by 2 bases, with 12 bases between them. This CDR3 has 15 residues. Per the germline V gene, CDR1 is MGHDK and CDR2 is SYGVNS. The chain's CDR3 is CASSELAGLQETQYF. CDR3 DNA: TGTGCCAGCAGTGAACTTGCAGGGCTGCAAGAGACCCAGTACTTC.

J is TRBJ2-7 and V is TRBV2, with 8 bases lining up with TRBD1. Per germline, CDR1 SNHLY and CDR2 FYNNEI. After removal of 7 bases from V and 5 bases from J, the junction contained 10 bases not matched to a gene. The CDR3 has 14 residues. CDR3 amino acids: CASNDDRGKNEQYF. CDR3 in DNA: TGTGCCAGCAATGATGACAGGGGTAAAAACGAGCAGTACTTC. The full variable domain, completed using reference TRBV2 and TRBJ2-7, is EPEVTQTPSHQVTQMGQEVILRCVPISNHLYFYWYRQILGQKVEFLVSFYNNEISEKSEIFDDQFSVERPDGSNFTLKIRSTKLEDSAMYFCASNDDRGKNEQYFGPGTRLTVT.

V gene TRBV7-8 combines with J gene TRBJ1-1, with D tentatively TRBD1 (6 bases). Deletions cut 4 bases from V and 5 bases from J, with 11 bases between. The CDR3 runs to 13 residues. The germline gives CDR1 SGHVS, CDR2 FQNEAQ. CDR3 residues: CASSSTGQTEAFF. In DNA form, the CDR3 reads TGTGCCAGCAGCTCAACCGGACAGACTGAAGCTTTCTTT.

V and J are TRBV5-6 and TRBJ1-2; a weak D match, TRBD1 (5 bases). Per germline, CDR1 SGHDT and CDR2 YYEEEE. V shed 6 bases and J shed 1 base, with 13 bases lying between them. The length of the CDR3 is 14 residues. CDR3 sequence: CASTPGANNYGYTF. The CDR3, as DNA: TGTGCCAGCACTCCTGGGGCGAATAACTATGGCTACACCTTC.

The chain uses TRBV7-6 and TRBJ1-4; TRBD1 might be the D (5 bases). The CDR3 spans 14 residues. Per germline, CDR1 SGHVS and CDR2 FNYEAQ. V was clipped by 5 bases and J by 2 bases, with 9 bases between them. The DNA of the CDR3 is TGTGCCAGCAGCCCGACAGCCACTAATGAAAAACTGTTTTTT. It is translated as CASSPTATNEKLFF.

The J gene is TRBJ1-3, the V gene TRBV18, with 9 bases matching TRBD1. Germline CDR1 is KGHSH and CDR2 is LQKENI. The CDR3 loop spans 16 amino acids. Trimming at V came to 3 bases and at J to 2 bases, leaving 5 bases not matched to a gene. The DNA for the CDR3 is TGTGCCAGCTCACCCACCGGGACAGGGCCTGGAAACACCATATATTTT. Translation gives CASSPTGTGPGNTIYF. The complete variable domain, with remaining parts taken from reference TRBV18 and TRBJ1-3, reads NAGVMQNPRHLVRRRGQEARLRCSPMKGHSHVYWYRQLPEEGLKFMVYLQKENIIDESGMPKERFSAEFPKEGPSILRIQQVVRGDSAAYFCASSPTGTGPGNTIYFGEGSWLTVV.

The chain employs TRBV5-6 and TRBJ1-3, with D possibly being TRBD1 (6 bases). Germline V gene data show CDR1 as SGHDT and CDR2 as YYEEEE. The germline V and J ends were trimmed by 3 bases and 7 bases, with 11 bases remaining between them. This CDR3 has 13 residues. As DNA, the CDR3 is TGTGCCAGCAGCTGGTCAACAGGGAACACCATATATTTT. Amino acids: CASSWSTGNTIYF.

The chain links TRBV28 to TRBJ2-1; weak D call: TRBD2 (6 bases). The CDR3 length is 15 residues. CDR1 MDHEN and CDR2 SYDVKM come from the germline V gene. V was trimmed by 2 bases and J by 8 bases, leaving 16 bases between them. DNA for the CDR3: TGTGCCAGCAGTTTAGTTGTCGGGAGTAAAGATGAGCAGTTCTTC. Protein product: CASSLVVGSKDEQFF.

The rearrangement links TRBV7-3 to TRBJ2-1; 10 nucleotides match TRBD1. Germline V lookup: CDR1 SGHTA, CDR2 FQGTGA. This CDR3 comprises 16 residues. The V segment lost 6 bases and the J segment 7 bases; nucleotides outside the gene matches: 12. This CDR3 reads CASSLGGTGEGNEQFF. As DNA, the CDR3 is TGTGCCAGCAGTTTAGGCGGGACAGGGGAGGGGAATGAGCAGTTCTTC.

The chain couples TRBV7-3 to TRBJ2-7, with 7 bases lining up with TRBD1. This CDR3 has 13 amino acids. Germline lookup yields CDR1 SGHTA and CDR2 FQGTGA. The junction had 7 bases not matched to a gene; V was cut back by 6 bases and J by 5 bases. The CDR3 coding sequence is TGTGCCAGCAGTTTAGGGGGCTTCGACGAGCAGTACTTC. As protein: CASSLGGFDEQYF.